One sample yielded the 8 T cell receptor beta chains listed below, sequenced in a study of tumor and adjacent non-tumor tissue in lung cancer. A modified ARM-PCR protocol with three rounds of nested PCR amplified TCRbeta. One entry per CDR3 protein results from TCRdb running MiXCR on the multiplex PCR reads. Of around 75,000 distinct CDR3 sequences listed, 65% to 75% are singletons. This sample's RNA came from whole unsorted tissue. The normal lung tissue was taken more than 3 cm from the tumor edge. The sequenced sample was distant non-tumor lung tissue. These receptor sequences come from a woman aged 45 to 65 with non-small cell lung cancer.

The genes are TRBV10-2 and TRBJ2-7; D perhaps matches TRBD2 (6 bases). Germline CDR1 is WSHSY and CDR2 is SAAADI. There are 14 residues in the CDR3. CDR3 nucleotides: TGCACTAGTAGTGGGGGGACGAGTAACTACGAGCAGTACTTC. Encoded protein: CTSSGGTSNYEQYF.

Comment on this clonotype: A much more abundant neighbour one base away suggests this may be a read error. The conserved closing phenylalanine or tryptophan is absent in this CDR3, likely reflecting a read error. The CDR3 reads CASSQDLGATGQPQHS. The CDR3 DNA follows: TGCGCCAGCAGCCAAGATCTAGGAGCCACTGGTCAGCCCCAGCATTCT. The rearrangement uses TRBV4-3 and TRBJ1-5; D unresolved. The CDR3 is 16 amino acids. Germline loops: CDR1 LGHNA, CDR2 YSLEER. Trimming took off 0 bases at V and 6 bases at J, with 15 bases between the two ends.

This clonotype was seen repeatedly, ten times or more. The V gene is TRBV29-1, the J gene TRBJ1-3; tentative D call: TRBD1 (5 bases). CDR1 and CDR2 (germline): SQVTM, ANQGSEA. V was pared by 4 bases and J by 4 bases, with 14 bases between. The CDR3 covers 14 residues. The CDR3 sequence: CSVAGGGAGNTIYF. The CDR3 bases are TGCAGCGTTGCGGGGGGGGGAGCAGGAAACACCATATATTTT.

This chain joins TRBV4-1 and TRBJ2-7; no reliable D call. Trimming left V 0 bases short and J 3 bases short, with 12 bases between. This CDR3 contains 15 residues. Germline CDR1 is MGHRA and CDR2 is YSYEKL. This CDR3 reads CASSQDLTESYEQYV. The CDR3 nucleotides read TGCGCCAGCAGCCAAGATCTAACAGAGAGCTACGAGCAGTACGTC.

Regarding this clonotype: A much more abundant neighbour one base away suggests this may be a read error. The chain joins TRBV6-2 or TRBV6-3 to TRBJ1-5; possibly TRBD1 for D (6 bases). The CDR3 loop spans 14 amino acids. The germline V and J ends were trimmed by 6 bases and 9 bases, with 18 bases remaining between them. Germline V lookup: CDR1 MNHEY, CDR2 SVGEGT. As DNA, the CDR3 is TGTGCCAGCAGACAAACAGGGAACGGTCGGCCCCAGCATTTT. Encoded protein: CASRQTGNGRPQHF.

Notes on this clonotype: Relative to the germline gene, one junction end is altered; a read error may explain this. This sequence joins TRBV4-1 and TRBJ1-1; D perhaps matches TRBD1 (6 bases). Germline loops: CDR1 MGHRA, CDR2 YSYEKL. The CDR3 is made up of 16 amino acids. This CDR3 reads CASSQDRYRASIEAFF. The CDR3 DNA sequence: TGCGCCAGTAGCCAAGATCGTTACAGGGCGAGCATTGAAGCTTTCTTT.

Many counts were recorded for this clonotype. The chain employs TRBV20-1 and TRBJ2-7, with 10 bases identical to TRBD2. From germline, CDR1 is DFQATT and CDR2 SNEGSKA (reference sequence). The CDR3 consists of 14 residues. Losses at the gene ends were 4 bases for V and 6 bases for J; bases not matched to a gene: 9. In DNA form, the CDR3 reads TGCAGTGCTAATCCGGGACTAGCGACGGGCGAGCAGTACTTC. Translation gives CSANPGLATGEQYF.

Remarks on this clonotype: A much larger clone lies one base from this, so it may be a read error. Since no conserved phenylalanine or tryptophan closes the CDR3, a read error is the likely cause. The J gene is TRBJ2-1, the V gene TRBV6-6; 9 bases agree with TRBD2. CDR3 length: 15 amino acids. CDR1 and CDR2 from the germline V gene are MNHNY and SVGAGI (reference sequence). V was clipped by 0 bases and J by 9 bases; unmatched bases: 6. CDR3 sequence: CASSYSIAGEGEQFI. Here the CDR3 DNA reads TGTGCCAGCAGTTACTCTATAGCGGGAGAGGGTGAGCAGTTCATC.